This paragraph covers one T cell receptor (beta chain) sequence. The antigen this receptor binds is unknown. Per-nucleotide qualities are absent, and no much larger clonotype sits a single base away. CDR1 and CDR2 (KGHSH, LQKENI) derive from the germline V gene. V gives up 0 bases and J gives up 2 bases, and the segment between their germline ends measures 8 bases. CDR3 length: 14 amino acids, cysteine to phenylalanine. The entry retains the CDR3 DNA only, 42 bases that are in frame from base 1. This sample was included in a study of shared clonotypes between healthy human individuals (dated by TCRdb to the early 2020s). Regarding the study in general: The cohort included three men and a couple of women between 18 and 49 years of age. Per donor, three plates each were used for CD4 naive and CD4 memory, two for CD8 naive, and one for CD8 memory. Blood TCR repertoires of several healthy adults were deeply sequenced to estimate repertoire size and the extent of clonotype sharing between individuals. To increase sequencing depth and limit assay-specific biases, different laboratories used diverse techniques to prepare libraries and sequence TCR repertoires. Per donor, leukapheresis produced somewhere between about 0.9 and 9 billion PBMCs. What the work shows at the level of the full study, not this receptor alone: Because the study included only a small number of donors, the genetic and exposure-history diversity represented was limited. Estimated clonotype richness was generally larger for naive than for memory subsets. Clonotypes shared by all four sorted-subset donors showed higher generation probabilities than non-shared clonotypes. Sampling was limited to blood, and TCR repertoires in tissue likely differ from TCR repertoires in blood. Rarefaction of sorted-subset datasets indicated incomplete sequencing despite the large sequencing depth. Pairwise subsampling led to the expectation that sequencing depth would affect the degree of clonotype sharing among donors. Across a few donors, 5% to 6% of naive CD4, over 3% of naive CD8, approximately 2.5% of memory CD4, and approximately 0.4% of memory CD8 clonotypes were shared.

Donors were healthy HIV-negative adults with no recently reported acute infections or vaccinations. Only Caucasian adults living in Nashville, Tennessee, USA were represented among the donors. CD4+ T cells were enriched by magnetic negative selection, after which naive cells were positively selected on CD45RA and the negative fraction was taken as the memory subset. After blood collection by leukapheresis, PBMCs were isolated using Ficoll-Histopaque density gradient centrifugation and then cryopreserved in the vapor phase of liquid nitrogen. Analytical flow cytometry was used to check the purity and quantity of each magnetically sorted T cell population. Each sorted fraction had its genomic DNA isolated and then quantified by UV absorbance on a Nanodrop 2000c. Using the deep immunoSEQ assay, TCR CDR3 regions were amplified from genomic DNA by multiplex PCR. Genomic DNA extracted from each cell subset was distributed evenly over all wells of several immunoSEQ 96-well plates, and each plate served as one replicate. Each replicate PCR for sorted subsets received about 210 ng genomic DNA, equal to roughly 30,000 T cell genomes. The purified libraries were quantified using a Qubit 3.0 fluorometer, sized with a Bioanalyzer 2100, and then quantified again using the KAPA Library Quantification kit. A separate single-read 150-cycle Illumina NextSeq 550 flow cell was used to sequence each immunoSEQ 96-well plate. Per the source publication's procedure: Because the immunoSEQ output held only junctional sequences and lacked quality scores, the filtering could not match the filtering applied to full-length reads. Sequences were annotated with PyIR, a Python wrapper for IgBLAST v1.9, and V/J genes and CDR3 were assigned using IMGT germline references. Reads were filtered out if the reads had weak V/J assignments (E-value above 1e-6), no CDR3, stop codons, out-of-frame junctions, or ambiguous translated residues. V3J clonotypes were defined as sequences sharing an identical inferred V gene, J gene, and CDR3 amino acid sequence. The percentage overlap between two repertoires was calculated by dividing the number of shared unique clonotypes by the size of the smaller repertoire. RTK rarefaction, the Chao1 estimator, and Recon v2.1 estimates of unobserved clonotypes were used to assess repertoire richness. OLGA was used to compute generation probabilities for all TCRbeta clonotypes that the gDNA method yielded from a few donors. Here the immuneACCESS table is served through TCRdb, limited to in-frame sequences with V and J called. Missing clones are a known gap in these copies; in checked studies unresolved V genes cover under half, and the rest lacks a known reason. The DNA gave D and trimming, while V, J and clone size come from that table. Present in this sample are some 1,600,000 clones, 95% to 99% of which were seen just once. The ten biggest clones cover about 0.4% of the sample.

The V and J segments used are TRBV18 and TRBJ2-7, with a tentative D gene TRBD1 over 5 matching bases. The receptor was isolated from a man aged 25-45 years in good health. Sequenced material: naive CD4+ T cells sorted from blood. The cell subset or site label, read with the paper, signifies: CD45RA+ positively selected. The sequence in DNA is TGTGCCAGCTCACCACCAAACAGGACCTACGAGCAGTACTTC. Protein translation: CASSPPNRTYEQYF.